The 31 T cell receptor beta chains listed next were all sequenced from one sample in a study of vaccination effects on CD4 cells after COVID-19. For these TCRs, the target antigens are not known. Isolation of CD4+ T cells took place after 10 days of culture. The assay was immunoSEQ multiplex PCR, and TCRdb's table has in-frame clones only and misses some. The data contain about 58,000 clones, 70% to 80% of them singletons. The sequencing here drew on CD4+ T cells from PBMCs cultured without peptide, taken before COVID-19 vaccination. The receptors shown here come from a human donor who received a COVID-19 vaccine.

This clone turned up a few times. The chain carries TRBV5-1 and TRBJ1-2; D is undetermined. V was clipped by 1 base and J by 14 bases, with 12 bases between them. The V gene's germline CDR1 is SGHRS and CDR2 YFSETQ. There are 11 residues in the CDR3. In nucleotides, the CDR3 is TGCGCCAGCAGCTTGTCAGGAGGTTGGACCTTC. This gives the protein CASSLSGGWTF.

The chain links TRBV24-1 to TRBJ2-7; possible D gene TRBD1, 6 bases. Trimming cost V 5 bases and J 5 bases, with 12 bases left between them. Per the germline V gene, CDR1 is KGHDR and CDR2 is SFDVKD. The CDR3 is 13 amino acids. The CDR3 region is CATSGPGVNEQYV. CDR3 bases: TGTGCCACCAGTGGTCCAGGGGTCAACGAGCAGTACGTC.

This clone has just a few counts. The genes are TRBV5-4 and TRBJ2-2, with 8 nucleotides matching TRBD1. This CDR3 is 16 amino acids long. Germline V gene sequence: CDR1 SGHNT, CDR2 YYREEE (reference sequence). Trimming at V came to 4 bases and at J to 2 bases, leaving 7 bases not matched to a gene. DNA of the CDR3: TGTGCCAGCAGCCCAGGACAGGGCCTAAACACCGGGGAGCTGTTTTTT. This sequence encodes CASSPGQGLNTGELFF.

Details on this clone: At the DNA level, this CDR3 is encoded by other sequences in the same sample as well. V and J are TRBV2 and TRBJ2-5, with 10 bases fitting TRBD1. V shed 6 bases, J shed 3 bases, and the junction held 4 bases outside the gene matches. CDR1 is SNHLY and CDR2 is FYNNEI in the germline V gene. The CDR3 is 14 amino acids. The CDR3 region is CASRRTGGEETQYF. Written as DNA, the CDR3 is TGTGCCAGCAGAAGGACAGGGGGGGAAGAGACCCAGTACTTC.

This chain connects TRBV4-1 to TRBJ1-5; weak D call: TRBD1 (6 bases). The CDR3 spans 13 residues. Germline CDR1 and CDR2: MGHRA and YSYEKL. Trimming took 4 bases from V and 7 from J, leaving 11 bases between them. The CDR3 reads CASSPRQAQPQHF. The CDR3 bases are TGCGCCAGCAGCCCCAGACAGGCCCAGCCCCAGCATTTT.

The V and J genes are TRBV7-9 and TRBJ1-4, with no clear D. This CDR3 comprises 17 residues. The germline V gene encodes CDR1 SEHNR and CDR2 FQNEAQ (reference sequence). V was trimmed by 1 base and J by 2 bases, leaving 14 bases between them. CDR3 amino acids: CASSLESGSMTNEKLFF. The CDR3 nucleotides read TGTGCCAGCAGCTTAGAGTCGGGAAGCATGACTAATGAAAAACTGTTTTTT.

The genes are TRBV7-3 and TRBJ2-2; 7 bases line up with TRBD1. Unmatched junction bases numbered 3, after V lost 4 bases and J lost 4 bases. Looked up from germline, CDR1 is SGHTA and CDR2 is FQGTGA. The CDR3 spans 14 residues. The CDR3 coding sequence is TGTGCCAGCAGCTCGACAGGGCTCACCGGGGAGCTGTTTTTT. It translates to CASSSTGLTGELFF.

The chain links TRBV30 to TRBJ1-1; tentative D call: TRBD1 (6 bases). The CDR3 consists of 14 residues. Germline V gene sequence: CDR1 GTSNPN, CDR2 SVGIG (reference sequence). V lost 0 bases to trimming and J lost 1 base, with 9 bases between them. CDR3 sequence: CAWSVETGNTEAFF. In nucleotides, the CDR3 is TGTGCCTGGAGTGTCGAGACAGGGAACACTGAAGCTTTCTTT.

In its sample, this clone was seen once. The chain couples TRBV24-1 to TRBJ2-3; tentatively, D is TRBD1 or TRBD2 (6 bases each). V lost 3 bases and J lost 1, with 13 bases in between. CDR1 and CDR2 from the germline V gene are KGHDR and SFDVKD. The CDR3 contains 16 residues. The CDR3 DNA reads TGTGCCACCAGTGATCTCGGGGGCCGGGGCACAGATACGCAGTATTTT. As protein: CATSDLGGRGTDTQYF.

This sequence joins TRBV4-1 and TRBJ2-5, with a weak D call TRBD2 (6 bases). This CDR3 comprises 16 residues. The ends were cut back, 0 bases at V and 1 base at J, with 12 bases in the middle. Looked up from germline, CDR1 is MGHRA and CDR2 is YSYEKL. The CDR3 reads CASSQEGGPPQETQYF. The DNA of the CDR3 is TGCGCCAGCAGCCAAGAGGGGGGACCCCCCCAAGAGACCCAGTACTTC.

The V gene is TRBV18, the J gene TRBJ1-2; D uncertain. Trimming took off 2 bases at V and 7 bases at J, with 14 bases between the two ends. Germline CDR1 reads KGHSH; CDR2 reads LQKENI. The CDR3 is 14 amino acids. The CDR3 DNA is TGTGCCAGCTCACCAAGTAGTGTGATGGTTGGCTACACCTTC. Translated: CASSPSSVMVGYTF.

The rearrangement joins TRBV7-6 to TRBJ1-1; D is uncertain. Germline V CDR1 and CDR2: SGHVS, FNYEAQ. The CDR3 runs 13 residues. Trimming removed 1 base from V and 0 bases from J, with 3 bases in between. In DNA form, the CDR3 reads TGTGCCAGCAGCTTAGACATGAACACTGAAGCTTTCTTT. Protein sequence: CASSLDMNTEAFF. The complete variable domain, with remaining parts taken from reference TRBV7-6 and TRBJ1-1, reads GAGVSQSPRYKVTKRGQDVALRCDPISGHVSLYWYRQALGQGPEFLTYFNYEAQQDKSGLPNDRFSAERPEGSISTLTIQRTEQRDSAMYRCASSLDMNTEAFFGQGTRLTVV.

The gene calls are TRBV6-5 and TRBJ2-5; 7 nucleotides agree with TRBD1. The CDR3 is 13 amino acids. Germline CDR1 and CDR2: MNHEY and SVGAGI. J lost 2 bases, V lost 6 bases, and 3 bases had no gene match. The CDR3 here is CASSRDRQETQYF. CDR3 nucleotides: TGTGCCAGCAGCAGGGACAGACAAGAGACCCAGTACTTC.

This clone was detected a few times. The J gene is TRBJ1-3, the V gene TRBV2; no clear D. CDR3 length: 17 amino acids. Deletions cut 6 bases from V and 1 base from J, with 19 bases between. CDR1 is SNHLY, CDR2 FYNNEI, per germline. The CDR3 DNA reads TGTGCCAGCAGATATCAATCCTGGGCCGGGTCTGGAAACACCATATATTTT. Translating it yields CASRYQSWAGSGNTIYF.

This clone was detected once. The rearrangement joins TRBV5-4 to TRBJ1-4, with TRBD1 matching over 11 bases. The CDR3 runs 14 residues. CDR1 is SGHNT, CDR2 YYREEE, per germline (reference sequence). Trimming took 4 bases from V and 7 from J; bases not matched to a gene: 3. CDR3: CASSGTGGSEKLFF. The CDR3 region has the DNA TGTGCCAGCAGCGGGACAGGGGGTAGTGAAAAACTGTTTTTT.

The chain links TRBV7-9 to TRBJ1-2, with TRBD1 matching over 9 bases. Germline lookup yields CDR1 SEHNR and CDR2 FQNEAQ (reference sequence). V was clipped by 9 bases and J by 3 bases; unmatched bases: 8. The CDR3 runs to 14 residues. In DNA, the CDR3 is TGTGCCAGTGCTTTTACAGGGGGCGACTATGGCTACACCTTC. It is translated as CASAFTGGDYGYTF.

V is TRBV7-9 and J is TRBJ2-6; unclear D gene. The germline V and J ends were trimmed by 5 bases and 1 base, with 12 bases remaining between them. CDR3 size: 16 residues. Germline V gene lookup returns CDR1 SEHNR and CDR2 FQNEAQ (reference sequence). CDR3 sequence (DNA): TGTGCCAGCAGCCCCACTCGGATGTCTGGGGCCAACGTCCTGACTTTC. It encodes CASSPTRMSGANVLTF.

This rearrangement joins TRBV25-1 to TRBJ1-2; D possibly corresponds to TRBD1 (5 bases). Germline loops: CDR1 MGHDK, CDR2 SYGVNS. The CDR3 is 15 residues long. Trimming removed 1 base from V and 8 bases from J, with 17 bases in between. The CDR3 DNA follows: TGTGCCAGCAGTGAATTAAACGAGGGGATAAAAGGCTACACCTTC. Encoded protein: CASSELNEGIKGYTF.

This chain joins TRBV6-5 and TRBJ2-3; possibly TRBD1 or TRBD2 for D (7 bases each). V dropped 6 bases and J dropped 7 bases, with 14 bases sitting between them. CDR3 length equals 13 residues. Germline V gene data show CDR1 as MNHEY and CDR2 as SVGAGI. The CDR3 nucleotides read TGTGCCAGCAGCTCAGGGGGGGCGAATACGCAGTATTTT. Its translation is CASSSGGANTQYF.

This clone occurred once. V is TRBV15 and J is TRBJ1-3; D is undetermined. Germline CDR1 reads LNHNV; CDR2 reads YYDKDF (reference sequence). The germline V and J ends were trimmed by 8 bases and 0 bases, with 8 bases remaining between them. This CDR3 contains 13 residues. CDR3 region: CATGRLSGNTIYF. The CDR3 bases are TGTGCCACCGGTCGGCTCTCTGGAAACACCATATATTTT.

The chain joins TRBV6-2 or TRBV6-3 to TRBJ2-7; 7 bases match TRBD1. CDR1 MNHEY and CDR2 SVGEGT come from the germline V gene. This CDR3 has 14 residues. V was clipped by 2 bases and J by 3 bases; unmatched bases: 4. The CDR3 here is CASSYTRDSYEQYV. In DNA form, the CDR3 reads TGTGCCAGCAGTTACACCCGGGACAGCTACGAGCAGTACGTC.

The V call is TRBV30, the J call TRBJ1-1; 8 bases line up with TRBD1. In germline, CDR1 is GTSNPN, CDR2 SVGIG (reference sequence). This CDR3 is 15 amino acids long. Losses at the gene ends were 3 bases for V and 0 bases for J; bases not matched to a gene: 6. The CDR3 loop is CAWRWTGQMNTEAFF. The CDR3 DNA follows: TGTGCCTGGAGATGGACAGGGCAAATGAACACTGAAGCTTTCTTT.

This chain links TRBV6-5 with TRBJ1-1; 8 bases are shared with TRBD1. CDR1 MNHEY and CDR2 SVGAGI come from the germline V gene. The junction had 8 bases not matched to a gene; V was cut back by 4 bases and J by 4 bases. The CDR3 runs to 15 residues. CDR3: CASSSTTGGGTEAFF. In nucleotides, the CDR3 is TGTGCCAGCAGTTCCACTACAGGGGGGGGCACTGAAGCTTTCTTT.

The chain has TRBV28 and TRBJ2-1, with D unclear. This CDR3 region has 15 residues. CDR1 is MDHEN, CDR2 SYDVKM, per germline. V was shortened by 7 bases and J by 1 base, with 14 bases between the two germline ends. CDR3 loop: CASTTQWQSYNEQFF. For the CDR3, the DNA is TGTGCCAGCACTACCCAGTGGCAATCCTACAATGAGCAGTTCTTC.

The chain joins TRBV5-1 to TRBJ1-1; 9 nucleotides line up with TRBD1. CDR1 is SGHRS, CDR2 YFSETQ, per germline. V gave up 3 bases and J gave up 4 bases; unmatched junction bases: 7. There are 15 residues in the CDR3. CDR3 DNA sequence: TGCGCCAGCAGCTGGGGGGGACAGGGAGGCACTGAAGCTTTCTTT. This encodes CASSWGGQGGTEAFF.

The chain couples TRBV5-8 to TRBJ1-4; 10 positions match TRBD1. Germline V gene data show CDR1 as SGHTS and CDR2 as YDEGEE. The CDR3 spans 15 residues. Trimming at V came to 4 bases and at J to 8 bases, leaving 8 bases not matched to a gene. The CDR3 here is CASSPGTGAREKLFF. CDR3 nucleotides: TGTGCCAGCAGCCCGGGGACAGGGGCGCGAGAAAAACTGTTTTTT.

The chain is built from TRBV27 and TRBJ2-7; a possible D gene is TRBD2 (6 bases). V lost 3 bases to trimming and J lost 7 bases, with 25 bases between them. Germline loops: CDR1 MNHEY, CDR2 SMNVEV (reference sequence). The CDR3 totals 17 residues. The CDR3 loop is CASSLKDSAKGTREQYV. CDR3 coding DNA: TGTGCCAGCAGTTTGAAAGACTCGGCCAAAGGGACTCGGGAGCAGTACGTC.

The chain is built from TRBV5-6 and TRBJ2-3; no clear D gene. Germline loops: CDR1 SGHDT, CDR2 YYEEEE. This CDR3 has 11 residues. Trimming removed 0 bases at V and 4 bases at J, with 0 bases between. In nucleotides, the CDR3 is TGTGCCAGCAGCTTGGCAGATACGCAGTATTTT. Residues: CASSLADTQYF.

The chain has TRBV9 and TRBJ2-2; no firm D call. The germline V and J ends were trimmed by 3 bases and 0 bases, with 9 bases remaining between them. The CDR3 totals 15 residues. Looked up from germline, CDR1 is SGDLS and CDR2 is YYNGEE. DNA for the CDR3: TGTGCCAGCAGCGATCGGGCCTCGAACACCGGGGAGCTGTTTTTT. Amino acid sequence: CASSDRASNTGELFF.

The chain links TRBV5-8 to TRBJ2-1, with no clear D. Germline V gene sequence: CDR1 SGHTS, CDR2 YDEGEE. V lost 6 bases to trimming and J lost 4 bases, with 5 bases between them. CDR3 length: 11 amino acids. CDR3 in DNA: TGTGCCAGCACCAGTTACAATGAGCAGTTCTTC. Amino acid sequence: CASTSYNEQFF.

This chain joins TRBV7-2 and TRBJ1-1; the D is unclear. Trimming removed 4 bases at V and 1 base at J, with 4 bases between. CDR1 is SGHTA and CDR2 is FQGNSA in the germline V gene. This CDR3 has 12 residues. CDR3 sequence (DNA): TGTGCCAGCAGCTGGCCGAACACTGAAGCTTTCTTT. Its translation is CASSWPNTEAFF.